The 18 T cell receptor beta chains reported below all come from one sample, sequenced in a study of T-cell memory formation after mild COVID-19. TCRdb passed the 5' RACE reads through MiXCR, listing each CDR3 protein once. The table has about 610,000 distinct CDR3 sequences, roughly 17% seen once; the top ten hold less than 10%. The sequenced sample consisted of PBMCs or a T cell subset sorted from them (not recorded which). The source of these receptors is an adult woman who had mild COVID-19 (a few samples of this study predate the infection). Cell type and time point are not known.

The chain uses TRBV15 and TRBJ2-5; 10 bases match TRBD2. This CDR3 region has 17 residues. J lost 5 bases, V lost 5 bases, and 14 bases had no gene match. Germline V lookup: CDR1 LNHNV, CDR2 YYDKDF (reference sequence). The CDR3 DNA reads as TGTGCCACCAGCGGGGATACCGGGACTAGCGCTCGGGAGACCCAGTACTTC. It is translated as CATSGDTGTSARETQYF.

This rearrangement joins TRBV7-6 to TRBJ2-7; D is perhaps TRBD1 (6 bases). Germline V CDR1 and CDR2: SGHVS, FNYEAQ. The length of the CDR3 is 13 residues. With 6 bases removed from V and 3 bases from J, the gap between germline ends came to 12 bases. The CDR3 DNA is TGTGCCAGCAGTAGAAACAGGGACTACGAGCAGTACTTC. Its translation: CASSRNRDYEQYF. Drawing the rest from reference TRBV7-6 and TRBJ2-7, the complete variable domain is GAGVSQSPRYKVTKRGQDVALRCDPISGHVSLYWYRQALGQGPEFLTYFNYEAQQDKSGLPNDRFSAERPEGSISTLTIQRTEQRDSAMYRCASSRNRDYEQYFGPGTRLTVT.

This clonotype was counted between two and nine times. The chain combines TRBV5-1 with TRBJ1-4; 9 bases map to TRBD1. Per germline, CDR1 SGHRS and CDR2 YFSETQ. The CDR3 is 14 residues long. V lost 4 bases to trimming and J lost 8 bases; unmatched junction nucleotides: 6. CDR3 residues: CASSPGTGREKLFF. The CDR3 nucleotides are TGCGCCAGCAGCCCCGGGACAGGGAGGGAAAAACTGTTTTTT.

This clonotype was found a few times. At one end, the junction sequence differs from germline, possibly due to a read error. The V and J genes are TRBV7-7 and TRBJ2-2, with 7 bases fitting TRBD1. The CDR3 has 16 amino acids. CDR1 SSHAT and CDR2 FNYEAQ come from the germline V gene (reference sequence). CDR3 sequence: CASSFAGTANTGELFF. The CDR3 DNA is TGTGCTAGCAGCTTCGCCGGGACAGCGAACACCGGGGAGCTGTTTTTT.

This chain links TRBV20-1 with TRBJ2-1; 10 bases are shared with TRBD2. After removal of 3 bases from V and 2 bases from J, the junction contained 7 bases not matched to a gene. This CDR3 spans 16 amino acids. Looked up from germline, CDR1 is DFQATT and CDR2 is SNEGSKA (reference sequence). The DNA for the CDR3 is TGCAGTGCTAGGCTACCTAGCGGGAGAGCCTACAATGAGCAGTTCTTC. It is translated as CSARLPSGRAYNEQFF.

This clonotype was seen once. The chain recombines TRBV5-5 with TRBJ1-1, with a weak D call TRBD1 (5 bases). Per germline, CDR1 SGHKS and CDR2 YYEKEE (reference sequence). This CDR3 spans 15 amino acids. V was trimmed by 0 bases and J by 8 bases, leaving 17 bases between them. The CDR3 DNA reads TGTGCCAGCAGCTTGGACCATTTGCGACAGAGAGAAGCTTTCTTT. Residues: CASSLDHLRQREAFF.

This clonotype was found a few times. The chain uses TRBV12-3 or TRBV12-4 and TRBJ1-1; D is unclear. V was trimmed by 6 bases and J by 4 bases, leaving 3 bases between them. The CDR3 length is 10 residues. CDR3 sequence reads: CASRFTEAFF. DNA of the CDR3: TGTGCCAGCAGGTTCACTGAAGCTTTCTTT.

This clonotype was seen a handful of times. As DNA, the CDR3 is TGTGCCACCAGTGACTTAACAGGGGAGTCCGGCTACACCTTC. Encoded protein: CATSDLTGESGYTF. The chain recombines TRBV24-1 with TRBJ1-2; 7 nucleotides match TRBD1. Per the germline V gene, CDR1 is KGHDR and CDR2 is SFDVKD. Unmatched junction bases numbered 9, after V lost 4 bases and J lost 8 bases. The length of the CDR3 is 14 residues.

A few counts support this clonotype. This chain joins TRBV24-1 and TRBJ2-7; D perhaps matches TRBD1 (6 bases). The germline CDR1 and CDR2 sequences are KGHDR and SFDVKD. The CDR3 is made up of 15 amino acids. Trimming left V 3 bases short and J 2 bases short, with 13 bases between. CDR3 amino acids: CATSDNTGRPYEQYF. As DNA, the CDR3 is TGTGCCACCAGTGATAATACAGGGCGACCCTACGAGCAGTACTTC.

This clonotype has at least ten counts. The chain recombines TRBV4-2 with TRBJ2-3; TRBD2 matches 10 bases. This CDR3 contains 17 residues. Germline trimming cut 4 bases from V and 0 bases from J; bases unmatched to any gene: 7. Germline V gives CDR1 LGHNA, CDR2 YNFKEQ. The CDR3 DNA sequence: TGTGCCAGCAGCCCTCTCACTAGCGGGGCGAGCACAGATACGCAGTATTTT. Protein product: CASSPLTSGASTDTQYF.

In this sample, this clonotype turned up a few times. The V and J genes are TRBV6-5 and TRBJ2-7; TRBD1 matches 9 bases. Trimming at V came to 0 bases and at J to 4 bases, leaving 10 bases not matched to a gene. There are 17 residues in the CDR3. Germline V CDR1 and CDR2: MNHEY, SVGAGI. This chain's CDR3 is CASSYSSLGTGIYEQYF. In DNA, the CDR3 is TGTGCCAGCAGTTACTCGAGCCTGGGGACAGGGATTTACGAGCAGTACTTC.

This clonotype was counted only a few times. The chain links TRBV9 to TRBJ2-7; D gene ambiguous. This CDR3 comprises 14 residues. The V end lost 3 bases, the J end lost 3 bases, and 13 bases lay between the germline ends. CDR1 SGDLS and CDR2 YYNGEE come from the germline V gene. CDR3 protein: CASSATSYGYEQYF. The CDR3 bases are TGTGCCAGCAGCGCTACCTCCTATGGCTACGAGCAGTACTTC.

This clonotype was seen a handful of times. The chain links TRBV5-1 to TRBJ2-7, with 7 bases aligning to TRBD2. There are 16 residues in the CDR3. From germline, CDR1 is SGHRS and CDR2 YFSETQ. V gave up 4 bases and J gave up 2 bases; unmatched junction bases: 12. For the CDR3, the DNA is TGCGCCAGCAGCCGAACTCCAGCTAGCGGTGCCTACGAGCAGTACTTC. Translated: CASSRTPASGAYEQYF. The whole variable domain, remainder taken from reference TRBV5-1 and TRBJ2-7, is KAGVTQTPRYLIKTRGQQVTLSCSPISGHRSVSWYQQTPGQGLQFLFEYFSETQRNKGNFPGRFSGRQFSNSRSEMNVSTLELGDSALYLCASSRTPASGAYEQYFGPGTRLTVT.

This chain joins TRBV7-9 and TRBJ1-2, with 8 bases that match TRBD1. With 0 bases clipped from V and 8 bases from J, the junction kept 5 bases outside the gene matches. Germline lookup yields CDR1 SEHNR and CDR2 FQNEAQ (reference sequence). This CDR3 has 14 residues. CDR3 in amino acids: CASSLADRVWGYTF. In nucleotides, the CDR3 is TGTGCCAGCAGCTTAGCGGACAGGGTGTGGGGCTACACCTTC.

The chain is built from TRBV5-1 and TRBJ2-7, with D perhaps TRBD1 (6 bases). The CDR3 extends over 12 amino acids. Germline assignment: CDR1 SGHRS and CDR2 YFSETQ. Trimming removed 5 bases at V and 8 bases at J, with 14 bases between. The CDR3 loop is CASRLDSTKQYF. The CDR3 region has the DNA TGCGCCAGCAGGCTGGACAGCACCAAGCAGTACTTC. Looking up the rest from reference TRBV5-1 and TRBJ2-7 gives the full variable domain: KAGVTQTPRYLIKTRGQQVTLSCSPISGHRSVSWYQQTPGQGLQFLFEYFSETQRNKGNFPGRFSGRQFSNSRSEMNVSTLELGDSALYLCASRLDSTKQYFGPGTRLTVT.

This clonotype showed up just a few times. The chain carries TRBV6-5 and TRBJ1-1; 9 bases line up with TRBD1. Germline loops: CDR1 MNHEY, CDR2 SVGAGI. The CDR3 is 16 residues long. The V and J ends lost 2 bases and 5 bases, in that order; junction bases with no gene match: 9. For the CDR3, the DNA is TGTGCCAGCAGTTACGGGACAGGGTTTCTGCATACTGAAGCTTTCTTT. Its translation: CASSYGTGFLHTEAFF.

V usage is TRBV7-8 and J usage is TRBJ2-5; 8 bases match TRBD2. Trimming at V came to 5 bases and at J to 0 bases, leaving 8 bases not matched to a gene. From germline, CDR1 is SGHVS and CDR2 FQNEAQ. The CDR3 is 16 amino acids. CDR3 coding DNA: TGTGCCAGCAGCCCGGACGGGAGGGGATACCAAGAGACCCAGTACTTC. Its protein product is CASSPDGRGYQETQYF.

This chain connects TRBV12-3 or TRBV12-4 to TRBJ1-6; TRBD1 matches 7 bases. With V trimmed by 5 bases and J by 5 bases, 6 bases remained unmatched. The CDR3 is 15 residues long. The DNA of the CDR3 is TGTGCCAGCAGTGCGGGGACAGTAGATAATTCACCCCTCCACTTT. Its protein product is CASSAGTVDNSPLHF.